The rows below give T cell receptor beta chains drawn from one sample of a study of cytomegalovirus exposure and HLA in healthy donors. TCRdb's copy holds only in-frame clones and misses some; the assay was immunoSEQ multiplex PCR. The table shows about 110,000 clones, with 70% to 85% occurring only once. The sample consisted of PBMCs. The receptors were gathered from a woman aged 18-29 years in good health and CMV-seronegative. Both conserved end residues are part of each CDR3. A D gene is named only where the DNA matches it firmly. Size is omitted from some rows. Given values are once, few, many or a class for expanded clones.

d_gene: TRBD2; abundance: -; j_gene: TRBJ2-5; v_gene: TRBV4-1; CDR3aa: CASSPGTSGGYQETQYF; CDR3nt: TGCGCCAGCAGCCCAGGGACTAGCGGGGGGTACCAAGAGACCCAGTACTTC
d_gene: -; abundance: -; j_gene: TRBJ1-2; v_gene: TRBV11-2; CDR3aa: CASSLYGNNYGYTF; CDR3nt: TGTGCCAGCAGCTTATACGGGAATAACTATGGCTACACCTTC
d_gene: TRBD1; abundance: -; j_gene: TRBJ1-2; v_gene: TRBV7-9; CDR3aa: CASSATGTGPNYGYTF; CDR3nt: TGTGCCAGCAGCGCGACGGGGACAGGGCCTAACTATGGCTACACCTTC
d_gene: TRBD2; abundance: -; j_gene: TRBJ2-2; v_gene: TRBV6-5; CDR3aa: CASSYSRGANTGELFF; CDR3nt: TGTGCCAGCAGTTACTCGCGGGGGGCGAACACCGGGGAGCTGTTTTTT
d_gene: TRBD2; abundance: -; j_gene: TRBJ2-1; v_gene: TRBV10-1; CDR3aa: CASSESRTSGIFYNEQFF; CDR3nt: TGCGCCAGCAGTGAGTCGAGGACTAGCGGGATATTCTACAATGAGCAGTTCTTC
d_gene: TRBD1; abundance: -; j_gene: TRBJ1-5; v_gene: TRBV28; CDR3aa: CASSSRTGFYQPQHF; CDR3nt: TGTGCCAGCAGTTCCCGGACAGGGTTTTATCAGCCCCAGCATTTT
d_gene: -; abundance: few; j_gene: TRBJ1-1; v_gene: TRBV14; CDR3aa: CASSQQDSLEAFF; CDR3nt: TGTGCCAGCAGCCAGCAAGACAGCCTAGAAGCTTTCTTT
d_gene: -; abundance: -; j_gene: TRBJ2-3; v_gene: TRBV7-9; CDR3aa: CASSLELAYF; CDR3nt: TGTGCCAGCAGCTTAGAGTTGGCGTATTTT
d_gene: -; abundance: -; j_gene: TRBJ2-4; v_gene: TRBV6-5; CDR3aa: CASSPERDFTDIQYF; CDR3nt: TGTGCCAGCAGTCCCGAACGGGACTTTACGGACATTCAGTACTTC
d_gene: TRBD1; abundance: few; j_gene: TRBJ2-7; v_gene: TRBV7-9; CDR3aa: CASSYTGGTYEQYF; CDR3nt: TGTGCCAGCAGCTACACAGGGGGAACCTACGAGCAGTACTTC
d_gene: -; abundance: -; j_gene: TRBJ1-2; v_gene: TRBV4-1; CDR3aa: CASSQGGGYGYTF; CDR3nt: TGCGCCAGCAGCCAAGGGGGGGGCTATGGCTACACCTTC
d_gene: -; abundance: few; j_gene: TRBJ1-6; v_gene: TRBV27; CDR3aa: CASSPIVYNSPLHF; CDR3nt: TGTGCCAGCAGTCCCATAGTGTATAATTCACCCCTCCACTTT
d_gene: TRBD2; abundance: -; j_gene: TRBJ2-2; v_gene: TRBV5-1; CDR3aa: CASSLEAGSTGELFF; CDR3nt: TGCGCCAGCAGCTTGGAAGCGGGGAGCACCGGGGAGCTGTTTTTT
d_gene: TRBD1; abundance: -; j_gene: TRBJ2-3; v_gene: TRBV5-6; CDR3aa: CASSWADRAYTDTQYF; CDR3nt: TGTGCCAGCAGCTGGGCCGACAGGGCCTACACAGATACGCAGTATTTT
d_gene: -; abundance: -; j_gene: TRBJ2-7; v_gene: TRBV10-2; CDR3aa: CASRDTYEQYF; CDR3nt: TGCGCCAGCAGGGACACTTACGAGCAGTACTTC
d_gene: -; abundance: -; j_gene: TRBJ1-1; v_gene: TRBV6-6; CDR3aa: CASSIIHPSTEAFF; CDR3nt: TGTGCCAGCAGCATTATCCACCCGAGCACTGAAGCTTTCTTT
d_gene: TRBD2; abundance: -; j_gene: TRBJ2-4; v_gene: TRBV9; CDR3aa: CASSVGSSGGGNIQYF; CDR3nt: TGTGCCAGCAGCGTAGGGTCTAGCGGGGGGGGAAACATTCAGTACTTC
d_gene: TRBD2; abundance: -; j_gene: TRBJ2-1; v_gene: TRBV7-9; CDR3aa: CASSWTSGGEASSYNEQFF; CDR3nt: TGTGCCAGCAGTTGGACTAGCGGGGGCGAGGCTAGCTCCTACAATGAGCAGTTCTTC
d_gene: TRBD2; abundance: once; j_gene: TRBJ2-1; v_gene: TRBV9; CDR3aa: CASSVSGGPYNEQFF; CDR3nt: TGTGCCAGCAGTGTAAGCGGGGGGCCCTACAATGAGCAGTTCTTC
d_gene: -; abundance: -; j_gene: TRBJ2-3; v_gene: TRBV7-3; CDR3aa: CASSHWATDTQYF; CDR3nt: TGTGCCAGCAGCCACTGGGCCACAGATACGCAGTATTTT
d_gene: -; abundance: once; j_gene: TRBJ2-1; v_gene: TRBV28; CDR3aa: CASSLSRARLNEEQFF; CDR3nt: TGTGCCAGCAGTCTCTCGAGGGCCCGGCTCAATGAGGAGCAGTTCTTC
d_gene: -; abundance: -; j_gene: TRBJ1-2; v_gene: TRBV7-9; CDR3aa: CASSLSAGGLSGYTF; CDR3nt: TGTGCCAGCAGCTTATCGGCAGGAGGGTTAAGCGGCTACACCTTC
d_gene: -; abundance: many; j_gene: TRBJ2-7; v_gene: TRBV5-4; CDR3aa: CASSLRTAEQYF; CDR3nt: TGTGCCAGCAGCTTGCGGACAGCCGAGCAGTACTTC
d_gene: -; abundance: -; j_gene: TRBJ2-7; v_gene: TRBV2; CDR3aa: CASSSQGGAGSYEQYF; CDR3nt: TGTGCCAGCAGTTCCCAGGGCGGGGCTGGCTCCTACGAGCAGTACTTC
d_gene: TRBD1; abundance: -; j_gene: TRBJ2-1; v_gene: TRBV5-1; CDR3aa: CASSAGLTGVPNEQFF; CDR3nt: TGCGCCAGCAGCGCGGGCTTGACAGGGGTCCCCAATGAGCAGTTCTTC
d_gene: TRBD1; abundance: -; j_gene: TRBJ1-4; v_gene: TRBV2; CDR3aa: CASSSGQGLEKLFF; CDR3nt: TGTGCCAGCAGTTCGGGACAGGGTCTCGAAAAACTGTTTTTT
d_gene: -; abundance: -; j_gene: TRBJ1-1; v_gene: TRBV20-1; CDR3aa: CSATGYTEAFF; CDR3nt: TGCAGTGCAACAGGGTACACTGAAGCTTTCTTT
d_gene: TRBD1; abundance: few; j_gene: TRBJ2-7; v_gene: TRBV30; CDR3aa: CAWSGGQGGPYEQYF; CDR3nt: TGTGCCTGGAGTGGGGGACAGGGGGGACCCTACGAGCAGTACTTC
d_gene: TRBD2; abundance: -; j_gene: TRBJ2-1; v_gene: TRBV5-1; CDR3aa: CASSPLRAGDYNEQFF; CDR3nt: TGCGCCAGCAGCCCTCTGAGGGCGGGGGACTACAATGAGCAGTTCTTC
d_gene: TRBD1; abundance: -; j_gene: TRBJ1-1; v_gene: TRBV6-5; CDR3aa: CASSLTGLNTEAFF; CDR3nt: TGTGCCAGCAGTTTGACAGGGTTGAACACTGAAGCTTTCTTT
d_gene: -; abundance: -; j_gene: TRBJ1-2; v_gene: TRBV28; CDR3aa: CASSTGRGGRYYGYTF; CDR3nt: TGTGCCAGCAGTACGGGGAGGGGGGGGCGATACTATGGCTACACCTTC
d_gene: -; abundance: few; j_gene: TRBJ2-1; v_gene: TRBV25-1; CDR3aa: CASSEPMDSREWNEQFF; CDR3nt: TGTGCCAGCAGTGAACCCATGGACAGCAGAGAATGGAATGAGCAGTTCTTC
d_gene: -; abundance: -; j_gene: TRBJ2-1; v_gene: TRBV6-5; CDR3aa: CASSYSTRDTGNEQFF; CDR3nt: TGTGCCAGCAGTTACTCTACCCGGGACACTGGGAATGAGCAGTTCTTC
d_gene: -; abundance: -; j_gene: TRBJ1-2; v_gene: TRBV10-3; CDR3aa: CAVVQGWDYGYTF; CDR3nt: TGTGCCGTGGTACAGGGATGGGACTATGGCTACACCTTC
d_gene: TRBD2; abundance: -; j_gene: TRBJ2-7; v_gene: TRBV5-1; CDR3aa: CASSAQGLAGGSEQYF; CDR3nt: TGCGCCAGCAGCGCACAGGGACTAGCGGGGGGCAGCGAGCAGTACTTC